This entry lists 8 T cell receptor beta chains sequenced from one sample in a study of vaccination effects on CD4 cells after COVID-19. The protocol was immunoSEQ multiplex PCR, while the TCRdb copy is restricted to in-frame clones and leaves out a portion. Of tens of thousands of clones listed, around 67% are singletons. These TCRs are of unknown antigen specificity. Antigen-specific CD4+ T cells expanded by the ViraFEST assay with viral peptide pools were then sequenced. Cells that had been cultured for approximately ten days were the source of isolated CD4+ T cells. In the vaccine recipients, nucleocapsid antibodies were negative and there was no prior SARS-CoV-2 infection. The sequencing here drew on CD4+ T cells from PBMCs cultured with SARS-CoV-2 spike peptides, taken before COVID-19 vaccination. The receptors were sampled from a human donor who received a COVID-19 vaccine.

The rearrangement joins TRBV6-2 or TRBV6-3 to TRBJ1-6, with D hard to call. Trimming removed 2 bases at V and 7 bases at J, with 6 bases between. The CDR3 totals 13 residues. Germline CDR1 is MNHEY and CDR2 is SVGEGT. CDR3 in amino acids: CASSYRVNSPLHF. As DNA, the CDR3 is TGTGCCAGCAGTTACAGGGTGAATTCACCCCTCCACTTT.

The CDR3 loop is CASSPRASKRNIQYF. CDR3 DNA: TGTGCCAGCTCACCCCGGGCATCAAAGAGGAACATTCAGTACTTC. This sequence joins TRBV18 and TRBJ2-4; D gene ambiguous. The CDR3 sequence is 15 residues long. V was shortened by 3 bases and J by 7 bases, with 16 bases between the two germline ends. Germline V lookup: CDR1 KGHSH, CDR2 LQKENI.

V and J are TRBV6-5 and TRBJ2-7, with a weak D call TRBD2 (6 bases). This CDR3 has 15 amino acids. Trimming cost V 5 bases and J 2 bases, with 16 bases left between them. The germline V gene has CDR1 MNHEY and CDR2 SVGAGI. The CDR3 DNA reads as TGTGCCAGCAGTAACCCGCGGGACGGGCCCTACGAGCAGTACTTC. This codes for CASSNPRDGPYEQYF.

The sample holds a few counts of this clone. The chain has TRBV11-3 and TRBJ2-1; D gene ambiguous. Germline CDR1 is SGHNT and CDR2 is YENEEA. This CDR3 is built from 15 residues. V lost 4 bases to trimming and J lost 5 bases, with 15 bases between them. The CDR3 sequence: CASSSGKAFHNEQFF. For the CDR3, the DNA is TGTGCCAGCAGCTCTGGGAAAGCTTTCCACAATGAGCAGTTCTTC.

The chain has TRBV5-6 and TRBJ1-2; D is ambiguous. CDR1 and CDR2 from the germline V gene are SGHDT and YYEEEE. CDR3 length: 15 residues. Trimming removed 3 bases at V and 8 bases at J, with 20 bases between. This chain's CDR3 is CASSSLSNFGGGYTF. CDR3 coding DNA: TGTGCCAGCAGCTCCCTTTCTAACTTCGGTGGCGGCTACACCTTC.

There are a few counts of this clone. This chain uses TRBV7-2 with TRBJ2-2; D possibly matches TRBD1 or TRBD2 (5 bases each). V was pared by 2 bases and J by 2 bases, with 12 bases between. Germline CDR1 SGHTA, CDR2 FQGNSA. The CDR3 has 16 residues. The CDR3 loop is CASSLNPGRNTGELFF. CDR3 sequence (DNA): TGTGCCAGCAGCTTAAATCCGGGACGAAACACCGGGGAGCTGTTTTTT.

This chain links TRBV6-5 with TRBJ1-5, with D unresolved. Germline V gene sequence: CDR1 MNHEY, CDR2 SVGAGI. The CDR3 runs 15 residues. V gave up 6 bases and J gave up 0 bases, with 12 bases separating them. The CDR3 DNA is TGTGCCAGCAGCCTAGGACCGGATAGCAATCAGCCCCAGCATTTT. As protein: CASSLGPDSNQPQHF.

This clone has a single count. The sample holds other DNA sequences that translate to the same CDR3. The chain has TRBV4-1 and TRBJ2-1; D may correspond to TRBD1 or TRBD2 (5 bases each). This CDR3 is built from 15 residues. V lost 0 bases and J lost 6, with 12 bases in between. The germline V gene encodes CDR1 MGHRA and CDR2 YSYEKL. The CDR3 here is CASSQDPGTSNEQFF. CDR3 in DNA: TGCGCCAGCAGCCAAGACCCAGGGACCAGCAATGAGCAGTTCTTC.